This TCR beta chain comes out of a study of shared T cell receptors in the human thymus. CDR3 length equals 15 residues. Germline V gene sequence: CDR1 SGHRS, CDR2 YFSETQ. The germline V and J ends were trimmed by 2 bases and 8 bases, with 14 bases remaining between them. TCRdb keeps only in-frame clones here, not all; method: immunoSEQ multiplex PCR. The sample holds some 760,000 clones; approximately 83% are singletons and the top ten take 0.0095% to 0.013%. The same data also contributed to another study, on human thymus T cells.

The chain couples TRBV5-1 to TRBJ1-6; D may be TRBD1 (5 bases). The specimen sequenced was thymocytes. This sequence was found in a girl under three years old with a congenital heart defect. This chain's CDR3 is CASSFNGAGHSPLHF. CDR3 DNA sequence: TGCGCCAGCAGCTTCAACGGAGCAGGGCATTCACCCCTCCACTTT.